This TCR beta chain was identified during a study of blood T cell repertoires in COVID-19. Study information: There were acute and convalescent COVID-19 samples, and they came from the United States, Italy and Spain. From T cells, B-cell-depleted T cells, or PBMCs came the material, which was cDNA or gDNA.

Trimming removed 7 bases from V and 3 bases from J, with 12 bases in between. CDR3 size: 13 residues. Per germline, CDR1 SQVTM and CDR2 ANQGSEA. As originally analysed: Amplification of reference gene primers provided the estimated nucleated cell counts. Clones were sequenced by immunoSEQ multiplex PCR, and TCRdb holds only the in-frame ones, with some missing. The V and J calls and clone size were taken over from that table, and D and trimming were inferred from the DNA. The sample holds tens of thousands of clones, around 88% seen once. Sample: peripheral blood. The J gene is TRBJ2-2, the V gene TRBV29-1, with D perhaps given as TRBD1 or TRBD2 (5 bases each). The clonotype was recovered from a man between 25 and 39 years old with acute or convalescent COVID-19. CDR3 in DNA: TGCAGCGGGGGGTTCGGGGACACCGGGGAGCTGTTTTTT. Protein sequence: CSGGFGDTGELFF.